This T cell receptor beta chain comes out of a study of shared clonotypes between healthy human individuals. Study details: The study drew on a couple of women and three men aged 18 to 49 as donors. Three CD4 naive, three CD4 memory, two CD8 naive and one CD8 memory plate were used per donor.

Clones were read by immunoSEQ multiplex PCR, and TCRdb kept only the in-frame ones, dropping some. Of 2 million to 2.5 million clones listed, 95% are singletons. This CDR3 comprises 13 residues. V was shortened by 5 bases and J by 6 bases, with 14 bases between the two germline ends. CDR1 and CDR2 (germline): SGHTA, FQGNSA. The study separated CD4+ cells into CD45RA+ naive and CD45RA-negative memory subsets. This clonotype originated in a man aged 18-30 years in good health. The rearrangement joins TRBV7-2 to TRBJ2-7; TRBD2 is a possible D gene (6 bases). The sequencing input was naive CD4+ T cells sorted from blood. Subset denoted: CD45RA+ positively selected. CDR3 DNA sequence: TGTGCCAGCAGCCCCAGGGAGGCTGGCGAGCAGTACTTC. It specifies CASSPREAGEQYF.